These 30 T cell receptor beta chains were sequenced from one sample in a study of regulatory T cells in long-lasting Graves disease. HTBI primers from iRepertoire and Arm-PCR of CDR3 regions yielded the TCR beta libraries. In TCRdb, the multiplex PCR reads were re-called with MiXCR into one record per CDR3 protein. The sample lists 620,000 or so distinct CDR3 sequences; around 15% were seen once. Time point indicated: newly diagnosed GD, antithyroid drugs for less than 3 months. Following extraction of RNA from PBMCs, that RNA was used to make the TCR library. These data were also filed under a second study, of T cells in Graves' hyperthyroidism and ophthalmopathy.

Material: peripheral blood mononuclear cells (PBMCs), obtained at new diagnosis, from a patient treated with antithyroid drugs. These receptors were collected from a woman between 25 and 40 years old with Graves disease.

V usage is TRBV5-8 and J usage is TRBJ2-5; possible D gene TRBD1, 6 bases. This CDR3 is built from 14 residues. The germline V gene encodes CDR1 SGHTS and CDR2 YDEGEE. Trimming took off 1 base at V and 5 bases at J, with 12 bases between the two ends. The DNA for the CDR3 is TGTGCCAGCAGCTTGACAGGGTTCTGGGAGACCCAGTACTTC. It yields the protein CASSLTGFWETQYF.

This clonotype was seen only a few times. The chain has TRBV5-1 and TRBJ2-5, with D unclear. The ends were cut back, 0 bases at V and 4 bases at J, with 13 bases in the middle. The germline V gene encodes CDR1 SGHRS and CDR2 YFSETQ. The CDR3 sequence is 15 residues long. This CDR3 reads CASSLETRHLETQYF. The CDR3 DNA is TGCGCCAGCAGCTTGGAAACTCGTCACTTAGAGACCCAGTACTTC.

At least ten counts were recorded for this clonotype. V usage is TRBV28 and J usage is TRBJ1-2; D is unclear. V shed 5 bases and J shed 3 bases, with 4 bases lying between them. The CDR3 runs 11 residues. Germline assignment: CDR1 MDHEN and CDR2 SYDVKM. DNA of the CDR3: TGTGCCAGCAGTGAAGACTATGGCTACACCTTC. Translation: CASSEDYGYTF.

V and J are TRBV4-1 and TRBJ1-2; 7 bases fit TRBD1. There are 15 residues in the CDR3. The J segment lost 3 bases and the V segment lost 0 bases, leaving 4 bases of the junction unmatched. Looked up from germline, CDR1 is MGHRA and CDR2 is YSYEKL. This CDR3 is CASSQEQGEDYGYTF. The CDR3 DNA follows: TGCGCCAGCAGCCAAGAGCAGGGGGAGGACTATGGCTACACCTTC.

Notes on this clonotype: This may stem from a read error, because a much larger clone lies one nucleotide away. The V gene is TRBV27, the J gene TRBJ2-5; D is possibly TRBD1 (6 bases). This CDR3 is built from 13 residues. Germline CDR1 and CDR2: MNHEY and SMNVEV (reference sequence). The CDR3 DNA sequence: TGTGCCAGCACCAGGACAGCCCAAGAGATCCAGTACTTC. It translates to CASTRTAQEIQYF.

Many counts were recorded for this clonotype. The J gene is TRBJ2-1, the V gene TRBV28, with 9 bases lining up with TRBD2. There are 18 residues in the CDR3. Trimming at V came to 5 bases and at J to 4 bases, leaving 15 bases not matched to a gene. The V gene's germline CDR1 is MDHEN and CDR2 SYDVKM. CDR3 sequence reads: CASSPTGLADAAYNEQFF. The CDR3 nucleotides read TGTGCCAGCAGTCCCACGGGACTAGCCGACGCCGCTTACAATGAGCAGTTCTTC.

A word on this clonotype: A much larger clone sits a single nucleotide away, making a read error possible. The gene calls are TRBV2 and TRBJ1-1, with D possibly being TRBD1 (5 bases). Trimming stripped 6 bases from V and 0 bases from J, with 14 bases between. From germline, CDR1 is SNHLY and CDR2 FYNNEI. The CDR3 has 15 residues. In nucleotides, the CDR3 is TGTGCCAGCAGGAGTATGAGGGGCGTGAACACTGAAGCTTTCTTT. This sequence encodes CASRSMRGVNTEAFF.

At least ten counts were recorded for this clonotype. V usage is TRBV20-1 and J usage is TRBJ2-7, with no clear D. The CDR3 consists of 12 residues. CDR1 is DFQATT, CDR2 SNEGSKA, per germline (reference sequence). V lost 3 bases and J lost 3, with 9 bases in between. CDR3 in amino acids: CSASSGIYEQYF. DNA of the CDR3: TGCAGTGCTAGTTCTGGGATCTACGAGCAGTACTTC.

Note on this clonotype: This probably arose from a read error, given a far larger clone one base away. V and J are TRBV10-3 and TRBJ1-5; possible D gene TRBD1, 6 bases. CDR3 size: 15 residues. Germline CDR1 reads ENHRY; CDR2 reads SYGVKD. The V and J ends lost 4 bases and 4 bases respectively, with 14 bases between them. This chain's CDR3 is CAISGGGIANQPQHF. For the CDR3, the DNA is TGTGCCATCAGTGGAGGGGGAATCGCTAATCAGCCCCAGCATTTT.

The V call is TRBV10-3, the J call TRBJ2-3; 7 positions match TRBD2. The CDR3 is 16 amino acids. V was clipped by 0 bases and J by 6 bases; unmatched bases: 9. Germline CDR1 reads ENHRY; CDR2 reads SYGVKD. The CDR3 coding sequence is TGTGCCATCAGTGAGTCGTTAGCGGGTGTAGGGGATACGCAGTATTTT. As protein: CAISESLAGVGDTQYF.

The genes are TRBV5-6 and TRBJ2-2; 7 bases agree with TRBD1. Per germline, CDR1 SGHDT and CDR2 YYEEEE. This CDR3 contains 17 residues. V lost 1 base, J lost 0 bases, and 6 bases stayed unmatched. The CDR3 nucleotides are TGTGCCAGCAGCTTGATAAGGGGGCCGACGAACACCGGGGAGCTGTTTTTT. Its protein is CASSLIRGPTNTGELFF.

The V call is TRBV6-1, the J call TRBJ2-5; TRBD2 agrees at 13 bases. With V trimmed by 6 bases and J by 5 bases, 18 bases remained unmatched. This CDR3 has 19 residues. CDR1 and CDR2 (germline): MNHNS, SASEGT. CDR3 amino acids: CASRKGLAGNLVSGETQYF. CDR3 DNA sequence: TGTGCCAGCAGGAAGGGACTAGCGGGAAATCTGGTCTCTGGGGAGACCCAGTACTTC.

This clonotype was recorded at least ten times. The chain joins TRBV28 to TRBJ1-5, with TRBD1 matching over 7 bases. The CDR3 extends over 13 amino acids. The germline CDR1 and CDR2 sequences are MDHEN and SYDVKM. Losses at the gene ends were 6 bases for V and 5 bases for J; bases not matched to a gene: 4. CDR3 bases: TGTGCCAGCAGGACAGGGATCTATCAGCCCCAGCATTTT. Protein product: CASRTGIYQPQHF.

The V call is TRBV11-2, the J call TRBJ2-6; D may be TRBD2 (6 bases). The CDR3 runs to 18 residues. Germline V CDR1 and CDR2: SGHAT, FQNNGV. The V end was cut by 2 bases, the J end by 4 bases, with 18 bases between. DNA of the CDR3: TGTGCCAGCAGCTTAACGTCGGTATTAGCGGTAGGGGCCAACGTCCTGACTTTC. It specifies CASSLTSVLAVGANVLTF.

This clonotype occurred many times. The CDR3 bases are TGTGCCAGCAGTCCTGGGGACAGCTACAATGAGCAGTTCTTC. It translates to CASSPGDSYNEQFF. The chain couples TRBV28 to TRBJ2-1; 7 bases line up with TRBD1. CDR3 size: 14 residues. J gave up 3 bases and V 5 bases, and 4 bases lay outside the gene matches. The germline CDR1 and CDR2 sequences are MDHEN and SYDVKM.

The CDR3 coding sequence is TGCGCCAGCTCTACCACACAGGGGGCGAAGACCCAGTACTTC. Amino acids: CASSTTQGAKTQYF. V and J are TRBV5-1 and TRBJ2-5, with 9 bases identical to TRBD1. CDR1 and CDR2 (germline): SGHRS, YFSETQ. The V gene end was trimmed by 7 bases and the J gene end by 6 bases; junction bases not matched to a gene: 10. This CDR3 region has 14 residues.

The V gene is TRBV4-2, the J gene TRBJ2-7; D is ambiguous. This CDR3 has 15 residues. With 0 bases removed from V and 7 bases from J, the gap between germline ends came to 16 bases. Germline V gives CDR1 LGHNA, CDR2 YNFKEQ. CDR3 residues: CASSQDIRVSREQYF. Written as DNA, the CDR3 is TGTGCCAGCAGCCAAGATATACGGGTATCGAGGGAGCAGTACTTC.

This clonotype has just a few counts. CDR3 protein: CASSQSLVYEQYF. The CDR3 DNA reads as TGTGCCAGCAGCCAAAGCTTGGTCTACGAGCAGTACTTC. The chain uses TRBV3-1 and TRBJ2-7; D call uncertain. V was cut by 2 bases and J by 3 bases, with 8 bases left in between. The CDR3 sequence is 13 residues long. Germline V gene lookup returns CDR1 LGHDT and CDR2 YNNKEL (reference sequence).

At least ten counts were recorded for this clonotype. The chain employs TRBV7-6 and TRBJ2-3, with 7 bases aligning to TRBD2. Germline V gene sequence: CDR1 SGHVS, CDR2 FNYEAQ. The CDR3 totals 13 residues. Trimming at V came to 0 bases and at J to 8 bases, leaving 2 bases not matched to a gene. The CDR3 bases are TGTGCCAGCAGCTTAGCGGGCGGGAGTACGCAGTATTTT. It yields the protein CASSLAGGSTQYF.

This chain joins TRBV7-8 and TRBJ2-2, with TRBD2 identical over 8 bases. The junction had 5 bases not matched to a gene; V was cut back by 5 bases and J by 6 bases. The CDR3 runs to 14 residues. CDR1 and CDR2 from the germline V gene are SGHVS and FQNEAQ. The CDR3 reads CASSQRLASGELFF. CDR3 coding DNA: TGTGCCAGCAGCCAACGACTAGCGTCCGGGGAGCTGTTTTTT.

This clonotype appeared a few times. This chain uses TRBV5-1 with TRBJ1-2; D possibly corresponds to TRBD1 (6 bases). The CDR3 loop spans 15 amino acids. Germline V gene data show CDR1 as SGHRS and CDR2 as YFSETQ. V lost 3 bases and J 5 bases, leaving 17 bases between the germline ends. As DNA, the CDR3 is TGCGCCAGCAGCTCCTCGGCGGCAGGACAGTATGGCTACACCTTC. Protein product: CASSSSAAGQYGYTF. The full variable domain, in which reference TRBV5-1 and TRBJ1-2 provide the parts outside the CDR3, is KAGVTQTPRYLIKTRGQQVTLSCSPISGHRSVSWYQQTPGQGLQFLFEYFSETQRNKGNFPGRFSGRQFSNSRSEMNVSTLELGDSALYLCASSSSAAGQYGYTFGSGTRLTVV.

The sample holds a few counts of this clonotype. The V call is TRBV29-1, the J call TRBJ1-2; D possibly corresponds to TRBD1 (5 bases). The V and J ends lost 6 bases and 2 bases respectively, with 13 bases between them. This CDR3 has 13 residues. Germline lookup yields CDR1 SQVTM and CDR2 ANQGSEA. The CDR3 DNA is TGCAGCGTCTCCGGGACCGACAACTATGGCTACACCTTC. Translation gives CSVSGTDNYGYTF.

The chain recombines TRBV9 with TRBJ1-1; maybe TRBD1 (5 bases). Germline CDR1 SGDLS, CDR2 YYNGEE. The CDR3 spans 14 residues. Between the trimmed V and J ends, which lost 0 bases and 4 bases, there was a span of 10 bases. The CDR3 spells CASSVGGGTTEAFF. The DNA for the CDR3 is TGTGCCAGCAGCGTAGGCGGGGGGACCACTGAAGCTTTCTTT.

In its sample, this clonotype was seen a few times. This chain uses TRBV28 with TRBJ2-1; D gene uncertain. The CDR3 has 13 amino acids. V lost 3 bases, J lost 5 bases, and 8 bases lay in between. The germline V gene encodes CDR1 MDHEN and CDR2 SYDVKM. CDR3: CASSFFPNNEQFF. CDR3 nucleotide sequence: TGTGCCAGCAGTTTCTTCCCAAACAATGAGCAGTTCTTC.

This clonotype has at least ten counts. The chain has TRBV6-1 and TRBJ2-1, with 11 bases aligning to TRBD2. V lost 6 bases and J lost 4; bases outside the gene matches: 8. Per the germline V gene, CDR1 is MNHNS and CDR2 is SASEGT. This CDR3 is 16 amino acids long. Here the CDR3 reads CASRQVAGGSYNEQFF. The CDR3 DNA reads TGTGCCAGCAGACAGGTAGCGGGAGGGTCTTACAATGAGCAGTTCTTC.

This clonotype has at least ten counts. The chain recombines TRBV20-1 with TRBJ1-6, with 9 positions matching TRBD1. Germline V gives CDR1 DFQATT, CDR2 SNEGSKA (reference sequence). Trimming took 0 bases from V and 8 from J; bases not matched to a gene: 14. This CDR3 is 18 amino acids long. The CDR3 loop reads CSARDMLGLTGGYSPLHF. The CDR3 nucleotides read TGCAGTGCTAGAGATATGCTTGGGCTGACAGGGGGTTATTCACCCCTCCACTTT.

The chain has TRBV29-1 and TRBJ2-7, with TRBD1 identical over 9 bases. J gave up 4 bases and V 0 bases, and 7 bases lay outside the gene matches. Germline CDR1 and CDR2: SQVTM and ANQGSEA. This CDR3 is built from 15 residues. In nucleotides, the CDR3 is TGCAGCGTTGAAGACTCCGGGACAGGGACGTACGAGCAGTACTTC. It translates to CSVEDSGTGTYEQYF.

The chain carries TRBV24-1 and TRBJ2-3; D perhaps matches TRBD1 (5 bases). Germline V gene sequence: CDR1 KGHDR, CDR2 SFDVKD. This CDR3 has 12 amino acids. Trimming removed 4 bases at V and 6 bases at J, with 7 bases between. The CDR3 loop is CATSEGVDTQYF. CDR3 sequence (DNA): TGTGCCACCAGTGAAGGGGTGGATACGCAGTATTTT.

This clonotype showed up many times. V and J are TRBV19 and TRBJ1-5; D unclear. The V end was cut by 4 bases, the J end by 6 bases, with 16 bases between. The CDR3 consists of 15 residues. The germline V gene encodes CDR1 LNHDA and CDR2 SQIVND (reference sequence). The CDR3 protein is CASSTVRSGSQPQHF. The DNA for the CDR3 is TGTGCCAGTAGTACAGTCCGCTCCGGTAGTCAGCCCCAGCATTTT.

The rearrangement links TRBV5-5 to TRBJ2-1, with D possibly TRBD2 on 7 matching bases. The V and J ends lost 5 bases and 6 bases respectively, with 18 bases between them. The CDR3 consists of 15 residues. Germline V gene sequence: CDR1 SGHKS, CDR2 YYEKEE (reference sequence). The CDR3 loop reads CASSSGGAGLNEQFF. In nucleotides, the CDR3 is TGTGCCAGCAGTTCGGGGGGCGCTGGTCTCAATGAGCAGTTCTTC.